This T cell receptor (beta chain) came from a study of OX40 agonist ivuxolimab in advanced cancers. In the study overall: Patients were given ivuxolimab, an antibody that agonizes OX40 (CD134).

This clone was recorded only once. Its antigen is unknown. V was pared by 0 bases and J by 4 bases, with 13 bases of the junction left unmatched. Germline assignment: CDR1 LGHNA and CDR2 YNFKEQ. The CDR3 loop spans 19 amino acids. Sequencing used immunoSEQ multiplex PCR; TCRdb keeps in-frame clones, though not all of them. This table has 35,000 to 50,000 clones, roughly 77% appearing once. Study observations and caveats: Also present in some nonresponders was a low level of normalized T-cell clonal expansion. Both blood CD4+ and CD8+ T cells showed clonal growth by week 6 at 0.1 to 3.0 mg/kg.

The rearrangement uses TRBV4-2 and TRBJ2-3; 10 positions agree with TRBD2. The sequence was collected from an adult with an advanced solid tumor such as melanoma, head and neck, liver or kidney cancer. This sample comprised CD4+ or CD8+ T cells sorted from blood, obtained in a trial of the OX40 agonist ivuxolimab. CDR3: CASSQDGPRAGGPSDTQYF. The CDR3 DNA follows: TGTGCCAGCAGCCAAGATGGGCCCCGAGCGGGAGGGCCTTCAGATACGCAGTATTTT.